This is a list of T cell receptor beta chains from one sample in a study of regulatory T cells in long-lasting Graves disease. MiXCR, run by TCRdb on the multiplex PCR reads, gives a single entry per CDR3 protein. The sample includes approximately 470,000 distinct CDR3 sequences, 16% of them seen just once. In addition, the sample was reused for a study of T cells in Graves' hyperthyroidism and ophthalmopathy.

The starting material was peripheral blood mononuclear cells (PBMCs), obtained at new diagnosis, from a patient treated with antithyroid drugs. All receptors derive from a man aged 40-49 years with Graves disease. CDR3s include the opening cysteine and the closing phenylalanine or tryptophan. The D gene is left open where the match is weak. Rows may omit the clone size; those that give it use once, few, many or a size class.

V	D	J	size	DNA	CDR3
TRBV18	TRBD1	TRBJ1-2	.	TGTGCCAGCTCACCATTGCCTCAGGGGGAATATGGCTACACCTTC	CASSPLPQGEYGYTF
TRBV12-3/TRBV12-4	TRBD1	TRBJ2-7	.	TGTGCCAGCAGCCACCCGGGACAGGAGCTCTACGAGCAGTACTTC	CASSHPGQELYEQYF
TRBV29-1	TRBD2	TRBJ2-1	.	TGCAGCTCCAGGACTAGCGAGAAATCCTACAATGAGCAGTTCTTC	CSSRTSEKSYNEQFF
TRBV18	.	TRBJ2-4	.	TGTGCCAGCCCATCACCACTATCGGGGAAGAGGGGCAAAAACATTCAGTACTTC	CASPSPLSGKRGKNIQYF
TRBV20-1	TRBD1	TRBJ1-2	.	TGCAGTGCTAGAGGACAGGGGGCCCCTCCTTATGGCTACACCTTC	CSARGQGAPPYGYTF
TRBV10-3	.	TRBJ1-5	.	TGTGCCATCAGACAGGGTCGCGATCAGCCCCAGCATTTT	CAIRQGRDQPQHF
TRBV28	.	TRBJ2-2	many	TGTGCCAGCAGGGAGGGACAGCGTTACACCGGGGAGCTGTTTTTT	CASREGQRYTGELFF
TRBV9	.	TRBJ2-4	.	TGTGCCAGCAGCGTAGAGGGGGGCCGTGTAAACATTCAGTACTTC	CASSVEGGRVNIQYF
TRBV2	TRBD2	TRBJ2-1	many	TGTGCCAGCACCCTTATAGCGGGATGGACGGGTGAGCAGTTCTTC	CASTLIAGWTGEQFF
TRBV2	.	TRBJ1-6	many	TGTGCCAGCACCGAGGGGGGTCTCAATTCACCCCTCCACTTT	CASTEGGLNSPLHF
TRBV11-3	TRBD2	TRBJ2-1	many	TGTGCCAGCAGCTTTTCGTCTAGCGGGACCTCGAATGAGCAGTTCTTC	CASSFSSSGTSNEQFF
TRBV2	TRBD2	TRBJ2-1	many	TGTGCCAGCAGTGGGGCTAGCGGGAGACCCTACAATGAGCAGTTCTTC	CASSGASGRPYNEQFF
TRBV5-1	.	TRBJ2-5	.	TGCGCCAGCAGCTTGGGCTTGCCCGGGGAGACCCAGTACTTC	CASSLGLPGETQYF
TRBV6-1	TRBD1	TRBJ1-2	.	TGTGCCAGCAGTCGCCGGGGGACAGGGAATGGCTACACCTTC	CASSRRGTGNGYTF
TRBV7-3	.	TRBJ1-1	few	TGTGCCAGCAGCGCCGGGACATGGAACACTGAAGCTTTCTTT	CASSAGTWNTEAFF
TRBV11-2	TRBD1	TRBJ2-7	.	TGTGCCAGCAGCTCTGACAGGGTATTTCGGTACGAGCAGTACTTC	CASSSDRVFRYEQYF
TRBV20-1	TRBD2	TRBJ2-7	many	TGCAGTGCTAGAGAGGCTAGCGGTACCTACGAGCAGTACTTC	CSAREASGTYEQYF
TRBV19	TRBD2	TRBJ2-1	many	TGTGCCAGTAGCGGAATAATTGGGACTAGCGGGACGAAGACCGAGCAGTTCTTC	CASSGIIGTSGTKTEQFF
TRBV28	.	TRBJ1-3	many	TGTGCCAGCAGTTTAGCGGGGGTTGGAAACACCATATATTTT	CASSLAGVGNTIYF
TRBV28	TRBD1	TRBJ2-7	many	TGTGCCAGCAGTTCGACAGGGGACAACTCCTACGAGCAGTACTTC	CASSSTGDNSYEQYF
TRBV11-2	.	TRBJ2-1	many	TGTGCCAGCAGCTTAGGCAGAACCTACAATGAGCAGTTCTTC	CASSLGRTYNEQFF
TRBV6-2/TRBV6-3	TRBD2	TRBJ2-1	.	TGTGCCAGCAGTGAAATAAGGACTAGCGGCCAGTTCTTC	CASSEIRTSGQFF
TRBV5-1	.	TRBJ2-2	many	TGCGCCAGCAGCTCGGCCAACACCGGGGAGCTGTTTTTT	CASSSANTGELFF
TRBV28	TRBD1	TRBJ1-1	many	TGTGCCAGCAGTGTACTCCGGGACAGGACGGACACTGAAGCTTTCTTT	CASSVLRDRTDTEAFF
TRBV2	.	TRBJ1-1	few	TGTGCCAGCAGCGCAGACAGCACTGAAGCTTTCTTT	CASSADSTEAFF
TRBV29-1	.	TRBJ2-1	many	TGCAGCGTTGAATTTCTAGTCACAGGTATTACTTACAATGAGCAGTTCTTC	CSVEFLVTGITYNEQFF
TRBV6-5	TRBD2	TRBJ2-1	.	TGTGCCAGCAGTTCAGCCGGGACTAGCGGTTCCTACAATGAGCAGTTCTTC	CASSSAGTSGSYNEQFF
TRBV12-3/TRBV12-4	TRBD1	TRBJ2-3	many	TGTGCCAGCAGTCGACAGGGATTGGGCACAGATACGCAGTATTTT	CASSRQGLGTDTQYF
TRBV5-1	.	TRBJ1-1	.	TGCGCCAGCCGGGGGGGTGGGGCAGGATACATGAACACTGAAGCTTTCTTT	CASRGGGAGYMNTEAFF
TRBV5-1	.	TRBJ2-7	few	TGCGCCAGCAGCTTGAATCGAGACAGGTGGTACTTC	CASSLNRDRWYF
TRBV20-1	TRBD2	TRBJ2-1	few	TGCAGTGCCGGACCGACTAGCGGGAGGCCGGAGTACAATGAGCAGTTCTTC	CSAGPTSGRPEYNEQFF
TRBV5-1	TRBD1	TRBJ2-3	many	TGCGCCAGCAGCTGGAGGACAGGGGGCACAGATACGCAGTATTTT	CASSWRTGGTDTQYF
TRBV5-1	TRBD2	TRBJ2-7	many	TGCGCCAGCAGCCCAAACCTAGCGGGAGCGTACGAGCAGTACTTC	CASSPNLAGAYEQYF
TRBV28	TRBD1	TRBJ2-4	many	TGTGCCAGCAGTTTCCCCCGACAGGGCCCCAAAAACATTCAGTACTTC	CASSFPRQGPKNIQYF
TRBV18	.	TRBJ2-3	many	TGTGCCAGCTCACCACCACAGAGGACAGATACGCAGTATTTT	CASSPPQRTDTQYF
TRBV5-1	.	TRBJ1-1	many	TGCGCCAGCGGAGGTTCAGGCGTGAACACTGAAGCTTTCTTT	CASGGSGVNTEAFF
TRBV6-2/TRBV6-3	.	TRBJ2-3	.	TGTGCCAGCAGTTACAACGGCGAACGCACAGATACGCAGTATTTT	CASSYNGERTDTQYF
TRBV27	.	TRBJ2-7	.	TGTGCCAGCAGCCCTGGCCCGGGCGGGCCGAAGTACTTC	CASSPGPGGPKYF
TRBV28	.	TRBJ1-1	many	TGTGCCAGCAGTATTTTAACCACTGAAGCTTTCTTT	CASSILTTEAFF
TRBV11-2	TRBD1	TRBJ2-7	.	TGTGCCAGCAGCTTAGACGTGACAGGGGGACACGAGCAGTACTTC	CASSLDVTGGHEQYF
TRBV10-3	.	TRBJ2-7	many	TGTGCCATCAGTGAGAGGGCTACCGTCTCCTACGAGCAGTACTTC	CAISERATVSYEQYF